This is a list of T cell receptor beta chains from one sample in a study of blood T cell repertoires in COVID-19. TCRdb's table, derived via immunoSEQ multiplex PCR, lists solely in-frame clones and lacks some. The sample lists about 120,000 clones, 70% to 85% occurring once. The sequencing input was peripheral blood. These receptors were taken from a man between 65 and 80 years old with active or convalescent COVID-19. The CDR3 runs from the conserved cysteine through the conserved F or W. D genes are given only for firm matches. Expanded clones are given a class, and other clones once, few, many or no size at all.

v_call	j_call	d_call	clone_size	cdr3_nt	cdr3_aa
TRBV7-9	TRBJ2-4	.	.	TGTGCCAGCAGCTTAGATCCCACAAAAGTCAACATTCAGTACTTC	CASSLDPTKVNIQYF
TRBV7-9	TRBJ2-7	TRBD1	.	TGTGCCAGCAGCTTCCGTGGACAGGGCAACTACGAGCAGTACTTC	CASSFRGQGNYEQYF
TRBV9	TRBJ2-5	.	once	TGTGCCAGCAGCGGGTCCGGTGAGACCCAGTACTTC	CASSGSGETQYF
TRBV18	TRBJ1-1	TRBD1	few	TGTGCCAGCTCACCGGAACAGGGGACCACTGAAGCTTTCTTT	CASSPEQGTTEAFF
TRBV9	TRBJ2-3	.	.	TGTGCCAGCAGCGTAGGGGTGACTCCATCAGATACGCAGTATTTT	CASSVGVTPSDTQYF
TRBV7-6	TRBJ2-2	TRBD2	.	TGTGCCAGCAGCTCCTTAGCGGGGGCGAACACCGGGGAGCTGTTTTTT	CASSSLAGANTGELFF
TRBV18	TRBJ2-1	.	once	TGTGCCAGCTCACCTCTATTGGGGGGCTCGGGAGGCGAGCAGTTCTTC	CASSPLLGGSGGEQFF
TRBV19	TRBJ2-7	TRBD1	.	TGTGCCAGTAGTATAGATCTCGGCAGGGGGCAAGAGCAGTACTTC	CASSIDLGRGQEQYF
TRBV18	TRBJ1-1	TRBD1	.	TGTGCCAGCTCGTCCGGGACAGTCTTGAACACTGAAGCTTTCTTT	CASSSGTVLNTEAFF
TRBV19	TRBJ2-3	TRBD2	.	TGTGCCAGTAGTGGGGCCTCCGGGACTAGCAAAGATACGCAGTATTTT	CASSGASGTSKDTQYF
TRBV7-3	TRBJ2-2	.	.	TGTGCCAGCACCCGGGATGGGACCGGGGAGCTGTTTTTT	CASTRDGTGELFF
TRBV19	TRBJ1-3	.	.	TGTGCCAGTAGTTTGGGGGGGAGAGGAAACACCATATATTTT	CASSLGGRGNTIYF
TRBV7-3	TRBJ2-2	TRBD1	.	TGTGCCAGCAGCGACCCCGGGACAGGGCTCACCGGGGAGCTGTTTTTT	CASSDPGTGLTGELFF
TRBV7-8	TRBJ2-5	.	.	TGTGCCAGCAGCTTACTGGACAGTCCGCAACAGACCCAGTACTTC	CASSLLDSPQQTQYF
TRBV2	TRBJ1-1	.	once	TGTGCCAGCAGGCAAAGGGTAGGGACAACGAACACTGAAGCTTTCTTT	CASRQRVGTTNTEAFF
TRBV18	TRBJ2-7	TRBD1	.	TGTGCCAGCTCACCCGGACAGGGGCCCCCCTACGAGCAGTACTTC	CASSPGQGPPYEQYF
TRBV18	TRBJ1-6	TRBD1	.	TGTGCCAGCTCACCAGGACAGGGTATAGATTCACCCCTCCACTTT	CASSPGQGIDSPLHF
TRBV3-1/TRBV3-2	TRBJ2-7	TRBD2	few	TGTGCCAGCAGCCAAGTTTCTAGCGGCCCCGCCGAGCAGTACTTC	CASSQVSSGPAEQYF
TRBV7-3	TRBJ1-1	.	.	TGTGCCAGCAGCCGGGACAAGAACACTGAAGCTTTCTTT	CASSRDKNTEAFF
TRBV9	TRBJ1-3	.	once	TGTGCCAGCAGCGTAGGGCAGTTCTCTGGAAACACCATATATTTT	CASSVGQFSGNTIYF
TRBV28	TRBJ2-2	TRBD2	.	TGTGCCAGCAGGCTAGCGGGGGCAAACACCGGGGAGCTGTTTTTT	CASRLAGANTGELFF
TRBV5-4	TRBJ2-7	TRBD2	.	TGTGCCAGCAGCCTGACTAGCGACGAGCAGTACTTC	CASSLTSDEQYF
TRBV6-5	TRBJ2-1	TRBD2	.	TGTGCCAGCAATGGCAGGGAGGGAAACAATGAGCAGTTCTTC	CASNGREGNNEQFF